This T cell receptor (beta chain) was recovered during a study of blood T cell repertoires in COVID-19. In the study overall: Researchers got acute and convalescent COVID-19 samples from the United States, Italy and Spain. T cells, B-cell-depleted T cells, or PBMCs supplied cDNA or gDNA.

Under the authors' procedure: Cell counts per sample came from amplifying reference gene primers. Profiled with immunoSEQ multiplex PCR; TCRdb holds only in-frame clones, not every one. That table is the source of V, J and clone size, and D and trimming were worked out from the DNA. The sample records fewer than 65,000 clones, more than 80% being singletons. This CDR3 has 15 residues. Trimming took 5 bases from V and 4 from J; bases not matched to a gene: 10. The germline V gene has CDR1 SGHNT and CDR2 YENEEA. The TCR was taken from a woman aged 55-69 years with COVID-19, enrolled during active disease. This chain joins TRBV11-3 and TRBJ1-1; 7 bases agree with TRBD1. The sequenced sample was peripheral blood. The CDR3 sequence: CASSLLRDRATEAFF. In DNA, the CDR3 is TGTGCCAGCAGCCTACTCCGGGACAGAGCCACTGAAGCTTTCTTT.